Listed below are T cell receptor beta chains from one sample, sequenced in a study of T-cell memory formation after mild COVID-19. TCRdb reprocessed the 5' RACE reads via MiXCR and lists one record per CDR3 protein. The sample comprises more than 250,000 distinct CDR3 sequences, under 20% of which are singletons, and roughly 25% rests with the top ten. Material for sequencing was PBMCs or a T cell subset sorted from them (not recorded which). All receptors derive from a man aged 18 to 35 who had mild COVID-19 (a few samples of this study predate the infection). Cell type and time point are not known. Both conserved end residues are part of each CDR3. D genes are given only for firm matches. Clone size is stated in some rows and not others, as once, few, many or a class when expanded.

cdr3_aa cdr3_nt clone_size j_call v_call d_call
CASRRDGIGGYTF TGTGCCAGCAGACGGGACGGGATTGGGGGCTACACCTTC many TRBJ1-2 TRBV21-1 -
CASSDGGENTEAFF TGCGCCAGCAGTGATGGAGGAGAGAACACTGAAGCTTTCTTT - TRBJ1-1 TRBV10-2 -
CASSPTSGGDEQFF TGTGCCAGCAGTCCCACTAGCGGGGGCGATGAGCAGTTCTTC many TRBJ2-1 TRBV12-3/TRBV12-4 TRBD2
CASSLGHTEAFF TGTGCCAGCAGTTTGGGCCACACTGAAGCTTTCTTT many TRBJ1-1 TRBV28 -
CASSESLGTTGGYTF TGTGCCAGCAGCGAGAGCCTAGGGACGACGGGTGGCTACACCTTC - TRBJ1-2 TRBV5-4 -
CASNPGGTTDTQYF TGTGCCAGCAACCCGGGGGGCACCACAGATACGCAGTATTTT few TRBJ2-3 TRBV3-1 -
CASSSRRAKAGEETQYF TGTGCCAGCAGCTCCCGACGGGCTAAAGCGGGGGAAGAGACCCAGTACTTC few TRBJ2-5 TRBV7-2 TRBD2
CASSPLTGQGYGYTF TGTGCCAGCTCACCCCTTACGGGACAGGGATATGGCTACACCTTC - TRBJ1-2 TRBV18 TRBD1
CASSSPTLTHTDTQYF TGCGCCAGCAGCTCACCGACTCTTACCCACACAGATACGCAGTATTTT many TRBJ2-3 TRBV5-1 -
CASSSGQGVWSPLHF TGTGCCAGCAGCTCAGGACAGGGGGTCTGGTCACCCCTCCACTTT - TRBJ1-6 TRBV7-6 TRBD1
CASSYTTSSYEQYF TGTGCCAGCAGTTATACCACAAGCTCCTACGAGCAGTACTTC few TRBJ2-7 TRBV6-6 -
CASSLGDFPPEAFF TGTGCCAGCAGCTTAGGGGATTTCCCCCCTGAAGCTTTCTTT - TRBJ1-1 TRBV5-4 -
CASSLDRQERGYTF TGTGCCAGCAGCTTAGATAGGCAGGAGAGGGGCTACACCTTC - TRBJ1-2 TRBV7-8 -
CSAPVAQGVGAFF TGCAGTGCGCCTGTGGCGCAGGGGGTGGGGGCTTTCTTT - TRBJ1-1 TRBV20-1 TRBD1
CATSGLGVNTEAFF TGTGCCACCAGTGGGTTAGGGGTGAACACTGAAGCTTTCTTT - TRBJ1-1 TRBV12-3/TRBV12-4 -
CASSTALANEQFF TGTGCCAGCAGCACGGCACTAGCCAATGAGCAGTTCTTC many TRBJ2-1 TRBV6-2/TRBV6-3 -
CASSLDRGWYGYTF TGTGCCAGCAGCTTGGATCGGGGGTGGTATGGCTACACCTTC few TRBJ1-2 TRBV5-6 -
CASSSQGQGYNSPLHF TGTGCCAGCAGCTCCCAGGGACAGGGGTATAATTCACCCCTCCACTTT many TRBJ1-6 TRBV7-2 TRBD1
CASSEGPLQFF TGTGCCAGCAGCGAGGGACCACTACAGTTCTTC once TRBJ2-1 TRBV6-5 -
CASSLSLAGAYNEQFF TGTGCCAGCAGCTTAAGCCTAGCGGGGGCCTACAATGAGCAGTTCTTC many TRBJ2-1 TRBV7-9 TRBD2
CASSSSGPSYNEQFF TGCGCCAGCAGCTCGAGCGGGCCCTCCTACAATGAGCAGTTCTTC - TRBJ2-1 TRBV5-1 -
CASSYSGRRGEQYF TGTGCCAGCAGTTACTCCGGGCGGCGGGGCGAGCAGTACTTC - TRBJ2-7 TRBV6-6 -
CSARDRDRTPYYEQYF TGCAGTGCTAGAGACAGGGATAGGACTCCCTACTACGAGCAGTACTTC - TRBJ2-7 TRBV20-1 -
CASRVVGTGELFF TGTGCCAGCAGGGTGGTTGGCACCGGGGAGCTGTTTTTT - TRBJ2-2 TRBV6-5 -
CASSHSGGAGTGELFF TGTGCCAGCAGCCATAGCGGGGGGGCTGGGACCGGGGAGCTGTTTTTT - TRBJ2-2 TRBV7-8 TRBD2
CASSIGPAGEQFF TGTGCCAGTAGTATAGGCCCAGCGGGGGAGCAGTTCTTC - TRBJ2-1 TRBV19 TRBD2
CASSFTGGGQPQHF TGTGCCAGCAGCTTTACAGGGGGGGGTCAGCCCCAGCATTTT - TRBJ1-5 TRBV7-9 TRBD1
CASSFYLAGALQDEQFF TGTGCCAGCAGTTTCTATCTAGCGGGGGCGCTACAGGATGAGCAGTTCTTC - TRBJ2-1 TRBV12-3/TRBV12-4 TRBD2
CASSRVRGLADYEQYF TGTGCCAGCAGTCGTGTCAGGGGGCTAGCGGACTACGAGCAGTACTTC many TRBJ2-7 TRBV4-2 -
CSVHANYGYTF TGCAGTGTCCACGCTAACTATGGCTACACCTTC few TRBJ1-2 TRBV20-1 -
CASSPTRGRVGNQPQHF TGTGCCAGCAGTCCGACCAGGGGCAGGGTGGGCAATCAGCCCCAGCATTTT few TRBJ1-5 TRBV12-3/TRBV12-4 -
CASSFPGTPDNEKLFF TGTGCCAGCAGTTTCCCCGGGACACCGGATAATGAAAAACTGTTTTTT - TRBJ1-4 TRBV12-3/TRBV12-4 -
CASSLGVSGTTEAFF TGCGCCAGCAGCTTGGGGGTTTCGGGGACCACTGAAGCTTTCTTT few TRBJ1-1 TRBV5-1 -
CSVKAGGANTEAFF TGCAGCGTTAAAGCAGGGGGCGCGAACACTGAAGCTTTCTTT few TRBJ1-1 TRBV29-1 TRBD1
CASSLEGASQYF TGCGCCAGCAGCTTGGAGGGAGCCTCCCAGTACTTC few TRBJ2-5 TRBV5-1 -
CASSLDLSGEQFF TGCGCCAGCAGCTTGGACTTATCGGGGGAGCAGTTCTTC - TRBJ2-1 TRBV5-1 -
CASSLVSLKNNEQFF TGTGCCAGCAGCTTAGTTAGCCTTAAAAACAATGAGCAGTTCTTC - TRBJ2-1 TRBV7-9 -
CSVMRQGVSYEQYF TGCAGCGTTATGCGACAGGGGGTCTCCTACGAGCAGTACTTC many TRBJ2-7 TRBV20-1 TRBD1
CASSPWTGGIGNYGYTF TGCGCCAGCAGCCCCTGGACAGGGGGCATTGGTAACTATGGCTACACCTTC - TRBJ1-2 TRBV4-1 TRBD1
CASSFRDRGIGAEAFF TGTGCCAGCAGTTTCCGGGACAGGGGGATAGGGGCTGAAGCTTTCTTT few TRBJ1-1 TRBV12-3/TRBV12-4 TRBD1
CASTPSSGGTDTQYF TGTGCCAGCACTCCTTCTAGCGGCGGCACAGATACGCAGTATTTT - TRBJ2-3 TRBV12-3/TRBV12-4 TRBD2
CASRTRGGSMNTEAFF TGTGCCAGCAGGACGAGAGGCGGTTCCATGAACACTGAAGCTTTCTTT - TRBJ1-1 TRBV7-2 -
CASSQIRTGSSGELFF TGTGCCAGCAGCCAAATTCGGACAGGGAGCTCCGGGGAGCTGTTTTTT - TRBJ2-2 TRBV14 TRBD1
CASSPGTGDGIQYF TGCGCCAGCAGCCCAGGGACAGGCGATGGCATTCAGTACTTC many TRBJ2-4 TRBV5-1 TRBD1
CAIGREGNQPQHF TGTGCCATCGGCCGGGAAGGCAATCAGCCCCAGCATTTT - TRBJ1-5 TRBV10-3 -
CAISDPGSGNTIYF TGTGCCATCAGTGACCCCGGCTCTGGAAACACCATATATTTT - TRBJ1-3 TRBV10-3 -
CASSPLGQGVTEAFF TGTGCCAGCAGCCCCTTGGGGCAGGGGGTGACTGAAGCTTTCTTT few TRBJ1-1 TRBV14 TRBD1
CASSIPGNTQYF TGTGCCAGTAGTATACCCGGAAATACGCAGTATTTT - TRBJ2-3 TRBV19 -
CASSDPGGVFSGNTIYF TGTGCCAGCAGCGACCCAGGGGGCGTTTTCTCTGGAAACACCATATATTTT - TRBJ1-3 TRBV28 TRBD1